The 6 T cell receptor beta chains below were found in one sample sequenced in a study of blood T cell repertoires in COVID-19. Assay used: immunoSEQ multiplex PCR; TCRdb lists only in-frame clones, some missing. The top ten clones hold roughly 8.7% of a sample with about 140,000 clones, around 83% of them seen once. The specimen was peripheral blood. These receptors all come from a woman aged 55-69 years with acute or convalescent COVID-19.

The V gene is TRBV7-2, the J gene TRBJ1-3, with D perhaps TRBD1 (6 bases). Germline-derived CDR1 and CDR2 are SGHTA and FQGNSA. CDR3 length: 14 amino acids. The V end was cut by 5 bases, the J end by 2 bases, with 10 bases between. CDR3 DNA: TGTGCCAGCAGCATCCGGACAGCTGGAAACACCATATATTTT. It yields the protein CASSIRTAGNTIYF.

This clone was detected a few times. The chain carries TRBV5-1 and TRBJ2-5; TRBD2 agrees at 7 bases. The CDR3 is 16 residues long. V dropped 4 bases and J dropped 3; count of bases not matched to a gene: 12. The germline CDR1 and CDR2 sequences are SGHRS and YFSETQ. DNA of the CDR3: TGCGCCAGCAGCCGGGCGGAGGCTAGCGGCGAAGAGACCCAGTACTTC. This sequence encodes CASSRAEASGEETQYF.

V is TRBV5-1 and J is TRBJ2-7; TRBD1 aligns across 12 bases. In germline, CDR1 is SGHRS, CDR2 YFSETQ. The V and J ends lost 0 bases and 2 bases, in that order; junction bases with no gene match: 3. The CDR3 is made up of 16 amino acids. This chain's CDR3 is CASSLAGQGATYEQYF. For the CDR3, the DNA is TGCGCCAGCAGCTTGGCGGGACAGGGGGCGACCTACGAGCAGTACTTC.

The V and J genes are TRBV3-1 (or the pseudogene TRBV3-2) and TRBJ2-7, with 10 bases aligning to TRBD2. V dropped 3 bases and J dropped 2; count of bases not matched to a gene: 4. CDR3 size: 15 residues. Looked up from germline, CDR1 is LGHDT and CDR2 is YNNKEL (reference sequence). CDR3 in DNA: TGTGCCAGCAGCCAGACGAGCGGGGGGGCCTACGAGCAGTACTTC. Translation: CASSQTSGGAYEQYF.

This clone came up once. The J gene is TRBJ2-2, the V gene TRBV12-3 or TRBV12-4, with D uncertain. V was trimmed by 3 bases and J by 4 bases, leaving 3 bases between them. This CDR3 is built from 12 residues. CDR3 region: CASSFGTGELFF. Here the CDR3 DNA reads TGTGCCAGCAGTTTCGGCACCGGGGAGCTGTTTTTT.

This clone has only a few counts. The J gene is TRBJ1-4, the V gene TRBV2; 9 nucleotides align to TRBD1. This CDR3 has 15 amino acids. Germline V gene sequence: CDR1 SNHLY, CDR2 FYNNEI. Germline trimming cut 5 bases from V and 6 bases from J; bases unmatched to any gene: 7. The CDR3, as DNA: TGTGCCAGCAGTTACACGACAGGGGGATATGAAAAACTGTTTTTT. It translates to CASSYTTGGYEKLFF.